A selection of T cell receptor beta chains follows, all from one sample in a study of blood T cell repertoires in COVID-19. This table comes from immunoSEQ multiplex PCR, and its TCRdb copy is limited to in-frame clones, with some not included. The table includes around 81,000 clones, 88% detected once. Sequenced material: peripheral blood. Source of these receptors: a man in his sixties or seventies with acute or convalescent COVID-19. Both conserved end residues are part of each CDR3. The D gene is left open where the match is weak. Rows may omit the clone size; those that give it use once, few, many or a size class.

>-|TRBV29-1|few|TRBJ1-6
TGCAGCGTCCTCCCGGGGTTTGGCTCACCCCTCCACTTT
CSVLPGFGSPLHF
>-|TRBV11-2|-|TRBJ2-4
TGTGCCAGCAGCTCGGAGGGAGTGAGGGTGACCAAAAACATTCAGTACTTC
CASSSEGVRVTKNIQYF
>TRBD1|TRBV19|-|TRBJ1-1
TGTGCCAGCCGGGACAGGGACGCTGAAGCTTTCTTT
CASRDRDAEAFF
>-|TRBV9|once|TRBJ2-2
TGTGCCAGCAGCGACCGGGGGACAGTGCGGGGCGGGGAGCTGTTTTTT
CASSDRGTVRGGELFF
>TRBD1|TRBV7-2|-|TRBJ1-4
TGTGCCAGCAGCTTTACAGGGGTAACTAATGAAAAACTGTTTTTT
CASSFTGVTNEKLFF
>TRBD1|TRBV2|-|TRBJ1-2
TGTGCCAGCAGATTACAGGGACAGAGCCCTGGCTACACCTTC
CASRLQGQSPGYTF
>TRBD1|TRBV29-1|few|TRBJ2-7
TGCAGCGTTGGACAGGGATCCTACGAGCAGTACTTC
CSVGQGSYEQYF
>-|TRBV6-2/TRBV6-3|-|TRBJ2-7
TGTGCCAGCAGTTTCCAACGGAGCGAGCAGTACTTC
CASSFQRSEQYF
>-|TRBV10-3|-|TRBJ2-3
TGTGCCATCAGTGAGTTTACAGGGAGGGGAGATACGCAGTATTTT
CAISEFTGRGDTQYF
>-|TRBV19|-|TRBJ1-1
TGTGCCAGTAGTCTTATCCCCGGGACACCGAAAGCTTTCTTT
CASSLIPGTPKAFF
>-|TRBV18|-|TRBJ2-2
TGTGCCAGCTCACCAAAGCGGCAGACCGGGGAGCTGTTTTTT
CASSPKRQTGELFF
>-|TRBV6-6|-|TRBJ1-2
TGTGCCAGCACCGAACCTGGCGGCTATGGCTACACCTTC
CASTEPGGYGYTF
>-|TRBV18|-|TRBJ2-2
TGTGCCAGCTCACTCGGGACAACGAACACCGGGGAGCTGTTTTTT
CASSLGTTNTGELFF
>TRBD1|TRBV6-5|-|TRBJ2-4
TGTGCCAGCAGTTACCGGACAGGGGAGGACATTCAGTACTTC
CASSYRTGEDIQYF
>TRBD2|TRBV25-1|-|TRBJ2-1
TGTGCCAGCAGTCCAATAGCGGGAGGGTTGGGGGATGAGCAGTTCTTC
CASSPIAGGLGDEQFF
>TRBD2|TRBV7-2|-|TRBJ2-3
TGTGCCAGCAGCTTAGGCGTTAGCGGGGGGGTCACAGATACGCAGTATTTT
CASSLGVSGGVTDTQYF
>-|TRBV6-5|-|TRBJ1-6
TGTGCCAGCAGTTACGAGAGCTCCTATAATTCACCCCTCCACTTT
CASSYESSYNSPLHF
>-|TRBV18|-|TRBJ1-2
TGTGCCAGCTCACCAGGGGACAAAACCTATGGCTACACCTTC
CASSPGDKTYGYTF
>-|TRBV18|few|TRBJ1-6
TGTGCCAGCTCAGTTGGTAGCTCCTATAATTCACCCCTCCACTTT
CASSVGSSYNSPLHF
>-|TRBV24-1|-|TRBJ1-1
TGTGCCACCTCCTTGGGGGGGGGCACTGAAGCTTTCTTT
CATSLGGGTEAFF
>TRBD1|TRBV9|-|TRBJ1-1
TGTGCCAGCAGCGCCCGGGACAGGCCGAACACTGAAGCTTTCTTT
CASSARDRPNTEAFF
>-|TRBV5-4|-|TRBJ2-2
TGTGCCAGCAGCTTGTTAGATTTCGGGAGCACCGGGGAGCTGTTTTTT
CASSLLDFGSTGELFF
>-|TRBV7-2|-|TRBJ2-7
TGTGCCAGCAGCTTACCTTCTCCCGAGCAGTACTTC
CASSLPSPEQYF
>TRBD1|TRBV15|-|TRBJ1-5
TGTGCCACCAGCAGAGATCTTAGCAGGGGGCTGAATCAGCCCCAGCATTTT
CATSRDLSRGLNQPQHF
>TRBD1|TRBV7-2|-|TRBJ1-2
TGTGCCAGCAGCCCGAGTCTGGACAGGGGGCTGTATGGCTACACCTTC
CASSPSLDRGLYGYTF
>-|TRBV7-9|-|TRBJ1-6
TGTGCCAGCAGCTTAGTAGCCGAGACTCCCCTCCACTTT
CASSLVAETPLHF
>-|TRBV7-9|-|TRBJ1-3
TGTGCCAGCAGCTATTACAACTCTGGAAACACCATATATTTT
CASSYYNSGNTIYF
>TRBD1|TRBV27|once|TRBJ2-1
TGTGCTACGCGGGGACAGGGGATCTACAATGAGCAGTTCTTC
CATRGQGIYNEQFF